This T cell receptor beta chain was observed in a study of shared clonotypes between healthy human individuals. Sequencing was performed with immunoSEQ multiplex PCR; in TCRdb, only in-frame clones are kept and a portion is missing. The profile shows under 1,100,000 clones, around 74% of them singletons. This clone showed up just a few times. This CDR3 spans 15 amino acids. With V trimmed by 4 bases and J by 2 bases, 5 bases remained unmatched. Germline lookup yields CDR1 SGHTA and CDR2 FQGNSA. The clonotype originates from a man between 18 and 29 years old in good health. The chain employs TRBV7-2 and TRBJ2-7; 10 nucleotides match TRBD1. The sequencing sample was made of memory CD4+ T cells sorted from blood. As for subset: CD45RA-negative fraction. The CDR3 here is CASSSRQGAAYEQYF. The CDR3 nucleotides are TGTGCCAGCAGCTCTCGACAGGGGGCGGCCTACGAGCAGTACTTC.